This TCR beta chain stems from a study of CD8+CD57+ T cells in acquired aplastic anemia. This clonotype was recorded many times. For CDR3 and TCR beta VDJ profiling, genomic DNA was the template used. TCRdb reprocessed the reads via MiXCR and lists one record per CDR3 protein. The sample yields a few hundred thousand distinct CDR3 sequences, roughly a third seen once. Before being chosen for sequencing, patients had shown CD8+CD57+ cell expansion by flow cytometry. Trimming left V 5 bases short and J 7 bases short, with 17 bases between. The CDR3 runs 14 residues. Germline values: CDR1 SEHNR, CDR2 FQNEAQ (reference sequence).

The material sequenced was sorted CD4+, CD8+, or CD8+CD57+ T cells (not recorded which) from PBMCs. The sequence came from a human donor with aplastic anemia. The chain carries TRBV7-9 and TRBJ1-2, with D tentatively TRBD1 (6 bases). The CDR3 nucleotides are TGTGCCAGCAGCCCACAAACCCCAGGGGTTGGCTACACCTTC. This translates into CASSPQTPGVGYTF. Using reference TRBV7-9 and TRBJ1-2 for the parts outside the CDR3, the full variable domain is DTGVSQNPRHKITKRGQNVTFRCDPISEHNRLYWYRQTLGQGPEFLTYFQNEAQLEKSRLLSDRFSAERPKGSFSTLEIQRTEQGDSAMYLCASSPQTPGVGYTFGSGTRLTVV.